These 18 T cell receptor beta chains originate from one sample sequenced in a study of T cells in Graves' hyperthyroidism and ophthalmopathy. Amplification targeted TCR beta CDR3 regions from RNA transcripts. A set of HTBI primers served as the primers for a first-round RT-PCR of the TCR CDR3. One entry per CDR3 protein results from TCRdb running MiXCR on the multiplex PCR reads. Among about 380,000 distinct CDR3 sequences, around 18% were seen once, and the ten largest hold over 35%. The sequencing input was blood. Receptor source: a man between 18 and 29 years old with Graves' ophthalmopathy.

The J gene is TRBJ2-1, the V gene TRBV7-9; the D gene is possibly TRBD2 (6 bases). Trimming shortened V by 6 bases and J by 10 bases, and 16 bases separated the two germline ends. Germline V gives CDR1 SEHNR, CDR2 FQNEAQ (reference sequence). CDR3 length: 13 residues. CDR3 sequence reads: CASSGGVTSEQFF. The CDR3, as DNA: TGTGCCAGCAGTGGAGGGGTAACGTCAGAGCAGTTCTTC.

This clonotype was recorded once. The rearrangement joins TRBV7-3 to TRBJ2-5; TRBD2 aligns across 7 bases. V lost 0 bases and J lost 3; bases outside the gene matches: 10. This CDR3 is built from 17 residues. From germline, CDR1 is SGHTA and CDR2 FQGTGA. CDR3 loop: CASSLTRGSSGEETQYF. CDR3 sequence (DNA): TGTGCCAGCAGCTTAACTCGGGGGTCTAGCGGCGAAGAGACCCAGTACTTC.

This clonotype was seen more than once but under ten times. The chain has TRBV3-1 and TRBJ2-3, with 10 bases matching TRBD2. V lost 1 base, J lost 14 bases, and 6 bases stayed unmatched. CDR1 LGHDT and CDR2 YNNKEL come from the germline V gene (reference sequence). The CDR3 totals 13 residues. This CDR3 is CASSQVSGGASYF. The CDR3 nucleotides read TGTGCCAGCAGCCAAGTCAGCGGGGGGGCTTCGTATTTT.

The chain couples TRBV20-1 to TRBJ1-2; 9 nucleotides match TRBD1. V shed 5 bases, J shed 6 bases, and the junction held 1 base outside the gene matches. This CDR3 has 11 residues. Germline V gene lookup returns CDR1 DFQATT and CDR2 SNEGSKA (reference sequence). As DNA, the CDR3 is TGCAGTGCTGACAGGGGGGATGGCTACACCTTC. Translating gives CSADRGDGYTF.

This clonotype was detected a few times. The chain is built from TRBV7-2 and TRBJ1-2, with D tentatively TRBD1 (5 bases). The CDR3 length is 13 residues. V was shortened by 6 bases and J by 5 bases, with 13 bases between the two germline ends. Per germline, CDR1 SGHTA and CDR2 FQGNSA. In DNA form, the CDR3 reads TGTGCCAGCAGTTTTCCCGGGGGATATGGCTACACCTTC. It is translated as CASSFPGGYGYTF.

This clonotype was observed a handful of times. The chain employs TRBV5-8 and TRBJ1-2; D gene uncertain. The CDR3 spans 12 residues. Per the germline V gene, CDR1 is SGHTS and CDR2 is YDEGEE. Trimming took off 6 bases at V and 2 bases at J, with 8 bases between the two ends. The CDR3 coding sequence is TGTGCCAGCACCTCACAGAACTATGGCTACACCTTC. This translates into CASTSQNYGYTF.

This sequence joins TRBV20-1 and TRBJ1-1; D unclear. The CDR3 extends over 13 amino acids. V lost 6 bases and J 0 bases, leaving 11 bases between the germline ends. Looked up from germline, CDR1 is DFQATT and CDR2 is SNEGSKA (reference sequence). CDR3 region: CSAHRGVNTEAFF. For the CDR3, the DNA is TGCAGTGCCCATCGGGGTGTGAACACTGAAGCTTTCTTT.

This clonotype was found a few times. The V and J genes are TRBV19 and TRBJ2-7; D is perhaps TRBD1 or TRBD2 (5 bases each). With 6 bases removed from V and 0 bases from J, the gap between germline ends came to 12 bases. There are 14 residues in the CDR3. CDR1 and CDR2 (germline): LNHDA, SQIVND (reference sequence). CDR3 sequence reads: CASRRDGSSYEQYF. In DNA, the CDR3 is TGTGCCAGTAGACGGGACGGCAGCTCCTACGAGCAGTACTTC.

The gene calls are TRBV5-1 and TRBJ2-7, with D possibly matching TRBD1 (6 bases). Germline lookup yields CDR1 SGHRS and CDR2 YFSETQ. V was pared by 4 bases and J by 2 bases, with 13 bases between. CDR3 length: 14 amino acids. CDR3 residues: CASSTMTGTYEQYF. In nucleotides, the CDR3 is TGCGCCAGCAGCACGATGACAGGAACCTACGAGCAGTACTTC.

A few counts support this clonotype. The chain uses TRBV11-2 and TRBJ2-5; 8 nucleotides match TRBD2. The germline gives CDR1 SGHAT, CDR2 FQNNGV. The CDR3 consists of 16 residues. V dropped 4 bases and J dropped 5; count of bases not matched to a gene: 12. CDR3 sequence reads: CASSSSGGPMEETQYF. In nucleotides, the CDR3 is TGTGCCAGCAGCTCGTCGGGGGGGCCCATGGAGGAGACCCAGTACTTC.

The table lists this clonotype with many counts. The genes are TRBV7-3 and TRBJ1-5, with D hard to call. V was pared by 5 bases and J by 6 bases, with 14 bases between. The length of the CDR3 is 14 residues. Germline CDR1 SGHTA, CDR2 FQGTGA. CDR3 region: CASSGDGLLQPQHF. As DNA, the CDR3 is TGTGCCAGCAGCGGCGATGGCCTCCTTCAGCCCCAGCATTTT.

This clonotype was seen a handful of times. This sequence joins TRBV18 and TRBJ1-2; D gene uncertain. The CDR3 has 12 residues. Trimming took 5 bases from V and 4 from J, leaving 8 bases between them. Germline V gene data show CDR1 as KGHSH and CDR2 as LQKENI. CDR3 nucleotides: TGTGCCAGCTCAGCCCAGCCCTATGGCTACACCTTC. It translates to CASSAQPYGYTF.

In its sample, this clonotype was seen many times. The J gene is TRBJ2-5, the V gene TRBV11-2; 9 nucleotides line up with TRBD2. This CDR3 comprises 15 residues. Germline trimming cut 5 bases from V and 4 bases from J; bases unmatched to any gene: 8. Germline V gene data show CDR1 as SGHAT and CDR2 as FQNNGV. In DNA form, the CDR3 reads TGTGCCAGCAGCGCGAGACGAGCGGGGGGAGAGACCCAGTACTTC. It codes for CASSARRAGGETQYF.

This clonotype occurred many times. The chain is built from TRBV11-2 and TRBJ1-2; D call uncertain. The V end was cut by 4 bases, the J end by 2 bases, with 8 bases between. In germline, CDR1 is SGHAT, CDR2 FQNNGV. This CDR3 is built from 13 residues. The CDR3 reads CASSSEGNYGYTF. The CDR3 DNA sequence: TGTGCCAGCAGCTCAGAAGGGAACTATGGCTACACCTTC. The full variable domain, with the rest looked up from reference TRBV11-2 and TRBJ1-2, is EAGVAQSPRYKIIEKRQSVAFWCNPISGHATLYWYQQILGQGPKLLIQFQNNGVVDDSQLPKDRFSAERLKGVDSTLKIQPAKLEDSAVYLCASSSEGNYGYTFGSGTRLTVV.

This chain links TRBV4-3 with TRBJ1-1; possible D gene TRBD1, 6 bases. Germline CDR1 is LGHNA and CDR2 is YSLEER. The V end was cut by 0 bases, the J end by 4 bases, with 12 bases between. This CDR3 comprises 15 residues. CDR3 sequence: CASSQDVKQGTEAFF. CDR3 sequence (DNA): TGCGCCAGCAGCCAAGATGTGAAACAGGGCACTGAAGCTTTCTTT.

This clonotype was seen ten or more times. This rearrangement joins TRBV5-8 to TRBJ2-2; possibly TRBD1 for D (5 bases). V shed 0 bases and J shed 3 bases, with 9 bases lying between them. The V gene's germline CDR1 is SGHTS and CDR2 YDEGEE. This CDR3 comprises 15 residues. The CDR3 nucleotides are TGTGCCAGCAGCTTGGCGGCAGGGCACACCGGGGAGCTGTTTTTT. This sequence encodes CASSLAAGHTGELFF.

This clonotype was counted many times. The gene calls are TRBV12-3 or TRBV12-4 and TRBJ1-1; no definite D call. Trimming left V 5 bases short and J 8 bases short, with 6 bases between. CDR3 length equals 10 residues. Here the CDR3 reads CASSAEEAFF. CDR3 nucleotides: TGTGCCAGCAGTGCCGAAGAAGCTTTCTTT.

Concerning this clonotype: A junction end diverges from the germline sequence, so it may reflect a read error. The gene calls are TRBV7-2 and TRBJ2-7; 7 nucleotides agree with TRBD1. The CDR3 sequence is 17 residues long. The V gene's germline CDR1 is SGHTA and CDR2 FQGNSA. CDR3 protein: CASSQDTWTGPSYEQYF. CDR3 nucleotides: TGCGCCAGCAGCCAAGATACCTGGACAGGACCCTCCTACGAGCAGTACTTC.